The 20 T cell receptor beta chains reported below all come from one sample, sequenced in a study of blood T cell repertoires in COVID-19. Generated by immunoSEQ multiplex PCR, the TCRdb table keeps only in-frame clones and is missing some. The sample shows some 220,000 clones, about four fifths of them seen only once. The material sequenced was PBMCs or T cells enriched from blood (not recorded which). These receptors were collected from a woman aged 40 to 50 with acute COVID-19.

This clone occurred a few times. The gene calls are TRBV12-5 and TRBJ1-1, with a tentative D call TRBD1 (5 bases). The V gene lost 3 bases and the J gene lost 5 bases, with 10 bases spanning the gap. The CDR3 runs to 13 residues. Germline values: CDR1 LGHNT, CDR2 FRNRAP. The CDR3, as DNA: TGTGCTAGTGGTTTAGCAGGGCCGACTGAAGCTTTCTTT. Amino acid sequence: CASGLAGPTEAFF. Supplemented by reference TRBV12-5 and TRBJ1-1, the full variable domain reads DARVTQTPRHKVTEMGQEVTMRCQPILGHNTVFWYRQTMMQGLELLAYFRNRAPLDDSGMPKDRFSAEMPDATLATLKIQPSEPRDSAVYFCASGLAGPTEAFFGQGTRLTVV.

The gene calls are TRBV29-1 and TRBJ2-5; 7 bases fit TRBD1. Germline-derived CDR1 and CDR2 are SQVTM and ANQGSEA. The CDR3 runs 14 residues. J was trimmed by 0 bases and V by 6 bases; bases with no gene match: 7. As DNA, the CDR3 is TGCAGCGTGGGGAGACAGGGACACCAAGAGACCCAGTACTTC. As protein: CSVGRQGHQETQYF.

This rearrangement joins TRBV19 to TRBJ1-3; weak D call: TRBD1 (5 bases). This CDR3 is built from 15 residues. The germline CDR1 and CDR2 sequences are LNHDA and SQIVND (reference sequence). Trimming pared 3 bases from V and 1 base from J, leaving 10 bases between. CDR3 coding DNA: TGTGCCAGTAGTATTCTGGGGCCGTCTGGAAACACCATATATTTT. Protein: CASSILGPSGNTIYF.

The chain joins TRBV30 to TRBJ2-2; possible D gene TRBD2, 5 bases. The CDR3 contains 13 residues. The germline gives CDR1 GTSNPN, CDR2 SVGIG (reference sequence). V lost 2 bases and J 3 bases, leaving 7 bases between the germline ends. CDR3 in amino acids: CAWSTGYTGELFF. Here the CDR3 DNA reads TGTGCCTGGAGTACGGGGTACACCGGGGAGCTGTTTTTT.

This clone was observed once. Other DNA sequences in the same sample also yield this CDR3. The chain couples TRBV18 to TRBJ1-6; the match to TRBD1 covers 9 bases. Unmatched junction bases numbered 0, after V lost 2 bases and J lost 7 bases. CDR3 length equals 14 residues. CDR1 is KGHSH and CDR2 is LQKENI in the germline V gene. The CDR3 sequence is CASSPGTGNSPLHF. In DNA, the CDR3 is TGTGCCAGCTCACCAGGGACAGGGAATTCACCCCTCCACTTT.

The chain combines TRBV18 with TRBJ1-1; D perhaps matches TRBD1 (5 bases). V was cut by 4 bases and J by 4 bases, with 13 bases left in between. The germline gives CDR1 KGHSH, CDR2 LQKENI. The CDR3 covers 14 residues. The CDR3 DNA sequence: TGTGCCAGCTCACTACCGCAGGGCAGCACTGAAGCTTTCTTT. This sequence encodes CASSLPQGSTEAFF.

V is TRBV10-3 and J is TRBJ2-7, with 14 bases that match TRBD2. The CDR3 is made up of 15 amino acids. CDR1 is ENHRY, CDR2 SYGVKD, per germline. The junction had 4 bases not matched to a gene; V was cut back by 5 bases and J by 4 bases. CDR3 amino acids: CAISPTSGRAYEQYF. CDR3 in DNA: TGTGCCATCAGTCCGACTAGCGGGAGGGCGTACGAGCAGTACTTC.

V gene TRBV3-1 (or the pseudogene TRBV3-2) combines with J gene TRBJ2-7, with TRBD2 as a possible D gene (5 bases). V lost 3 bases to trimming and J lost 0 bases, with 12 bases between them. The CDR3 loop spans 15 amino acids. Looked up from germline, CDR1 is LGHDT and CDR2 is YNNKEL (reference sequence). Here the CDR3 DNA reads TGTGCCAGCAGCCATGGGAGTAAAAGCTCCTACGAGCAGTACTTC. Translating it yields CASSHGSKSSYEQYF.

The rearrangement uses TRBV4-2 and TRBJ1-4; TRBD1 matches at 9 bases. Losses at the gene ends were 0 bases for V and 7 bases for J; bases not matched to a gene: 12. This CDR3 region has 18 residues. Germline V gives CDR1 LGHNA, CDR2 YNFKEQ. The DNA of the CDR3 is TGTGCCAGCAGCCAAGATGGGACAGGGTTTTTAGATGGTGAAAAACTGTTTTTT. It codes for CASSQDGTGFLDGEKLFF.

The chain has TRBV4-1 and TRBJ1-2, with D perhaps TRBD1 (5 bases). Between the trimmed V and J ends, which lost 0 bases and 4 bases, there was a span of 9 bases. CDR3 length: 14 amino acids. CDR1 is MGHRA, CDR2 YSYEKL, per germline. The CDR3: CASSQDWDSYGYTF. The DNA for the CDR3 is TGCGCCAGCAGCCAAGACTGGGACTCCTATGGCTACACCTTC.

The V and J genes are TRBV27 and TRBJ1-6; TRBD1 is a possible D gene (6 bases). The CDR3 is 15 residues long. The V end lost 3 bases, the J end lost 6 bases, and 12 bases lay between the germline ends. Per the germline V gene, CDR1 is MNHEY and CDR2 is SMNVEV (reference sequence). Written as DNA, the CDR3 is TGTGCCAGCAGTTTGGAGACAGGCCCTAATTCACCCCTCCACTTT. The encoded protein is CASSLETGPNSPLHF.

This clone came up once. The chain employs TRBV10-2 and TRBJ2-1; D is undetermined. This CDR3 contains 13 residues. Germline V gives CDR1 WSHSY, CDR2 SAAADI. Trimming removed 10 bases at V and 0 bases at J, with 10 bases between. CDR3 coding DNA: TGCGCCATCTGGAGCAGCTCCTACAATGAGCAGTTCTTC. Protein product: CAIWSSSYNEQFF.

This chain connects TRBV9 to TRBJ1-3; D remains ambiguous. Trimming took off 4 bases at V and 0 bases at J, with 11 bases between the two ends. From germline, CDR1 is SGDLS and CDR2 YYNGEE. CDR3 length equals 15 residues. CDR3: CASSPRGPSGNTIYF. CDR3 bases: TGTGCCAGCAGCCCCCGCGGTCCCTCTGGAAACACCATATATTTT.

This rearrangement joins TRBV18 to TRBJ1-2; TRBD1 is a possible D gene (5 bases). The CDR3 has 17 residues. With 3 bases removed from V and 5 bases from J, the gap between germline ends came to 22 bases. Germline assignment: CDR1 KGHSH and CDR2 LQKENI. CDR3 in amino acids: CASSPRRLTDSLYGYTF. CDR3 DNA sequence: TGTGCCAGCTCACCTCGACGATTAACAGACAGCCTTTATGGCTACACCTTC.

The chain uses TRBV19 and TRBJ1-1; 7 nucleotides match TRBD1. CDR3 length: 15 amino acids. Germline-derived CDR1 and CDR2 are LNHDA and SQIVND (reference sequence). Germline trimming cut 3 bases from V and 6 bases from J; bases unmatched to any gene: 10. CDR3: CASSIGRGHEAEAFF. CDR3 nucleotides: TGTGCCAGTAGTATCGGAAGGGGGCATGAGGCTGAAGCTTTCTTT. Drawing the rest from reference TRBV19 and TRBJ1-1, the complete variable domain is DGGITQSPKYLFRKEGQNVTLSCEQNLNHDAMYWYRQDPGQGLRLIYYSQIVNDFQKGDIAEGYSVSREKKESFPLTVTSAQKNPTAFYLCASSIGRGHEAEAFFGQGTRLTVV.

The chain joins TRBV19 to TRBJ2-5, with 9 bases identical to TRBD1. The V segment lost 6 bases and the J segment 5 bases; nucleotides outside the gene matches: 13. CDR1 LNHDA and CDR2 SQIVND come from the germline V gene (reference sequence). The CDR3 extends over 16 amino acids. CDR3 sequence reads: CASSTGQGSYRETQYF. The CDR3 nucleotides are TGTGCCAGTAGCACCGGACAGGGGAGTTATCGGGAGACCCAGTACTTC.

This clone was counted many times. The chain couples TRBV7-9 to TRBJ2-3; the match to TRBD1 covers 8 bases. V dropped 5 bases and J dropped 6; count of bases not matched to a gene: 1. Germline-derived CDR1 and CDR2 are SEHNR and FQNEAQ (reference sequence). The CDR3 spans 12 residues. CDR3 in amino acids: CASSRQGDTQYF. The CDR3 nucleotides read TGTGCCAGCAGCAGACAGGGGGATACGCAGTATTTT.

The chain combines TRBV24-1 with TRBJ1-3; D not resolved. V dropped 1 base and J dropped 4 bases, with 13 bases sitting between them. Germline loops: CDR1 KGHDR, CDR2 SFDVKD. The CDR3 consists of 16 residues. The CDR3 reads CATSDFWWSVGNTIYF. The DNA of the CDR3 is TGTGCCACCAGTGATTTTTGGTGGAGCGTCGGAAACACCATATATTTT.

CDR3 DNA sequence: TGTGCCAGCAACAACCCGGGGGGCACTGAAGCTTTCTTT. Amino acids: CASNNPGGTEAFF. The genes are TRBV5-8 and TRBJ1-1; the D gene is possibly TRBD1 (5 bases). This CDR3 is 13 amino acids long. V dropped 6 bases and J dropped 4 bases, with 13 bases sitting between them. Germline CDR1 is SGHTS and CDR2 is YDEGEE.

CDR3 coding DNA: TGTGCCAGCAGTCCCCTCGGTGGGAGGGTGACAGATACGCAGTATTTT. Translation: CASSPLGGRVTDTQYF. The chain has TRBV27 and TRBJ2-3; 7 bases agree with TRBD2. The V gene's germline CDR1 is MNHEY and CDR2 SMNVEV (reference sequence). The CDR3 contains 16 residues. V lost 5 bases and J lost 3; bases outside the gene matches: 11.